The rows below give T cell receptor beta chains drawn from one sample of a study of PD-1 blockade in mismatch repair-deficient tumors. Assay: immunoSEQ multiplex PCR; the TCRdb copy retains only in-frame clones and omits some. The data contain tens of thousands of clones, less than 85% of them singletons. The specimen comprised PBMCs, sampled before pembrolizumab treatment. Receptor source: an adult with mismatch repair-deficient cancer. The CDR3 runs from the conserved cysteine through the conserved F or W. A D gene is named only where the DNA matches it firmly. Only some rows state a clone size, as once, few, many or a class for expanded clones.

D gene: NA; V gene: TRBV28; J gene: TRBJ1-3; clone size: NA; CDR3 protein: CASSGPGAGNTIYF; CDR3 DNA: TGTGCCAGCAGTGGGCCCGGGGCTGGAAACACCATATATTTT
D gene: NA; V gene: TRBV4-2; J gene: TRBJ2-2; clone size: once; CDR3 protein: CASSQQGSTNTGELFF; CDR3 DNA: TGTGCCAGCAGCCAGCAGGGTTCAACGAACACCGGGGAGCTGTTTTTT
D gene: NA; V gene: TRBV28; J gene: TRBJ2-3; clone size: NA; CDR3 protein: CASRSSLGSGTDTQYF; CDR3 DNA: TGTGCCAGCCGCAGTTCCCTAGGGAGTGGCACAGATACGCAGTATTTT
D gene: TRBD1; V gene: TRBV11-3; J gene: TRBJ1-1; clone size: NA; CDR3 protein: CASSSDRGRRAFF; CDR3 DNA: TGTGCCAGCAGCTCGGACAGGGGCCGGCGGGCTTTCTTT
D gene: NA; V gene: TRBV5-1; J gene: TRBJ1-4; clone size: NA; CDR3 protein: CASSTPEGEKLFF; CDR3 DNA: TGCGCCAGCAGTACCCCCGAGGGTGAAAAACTGTTTTTT
D gene: NA; V gene: TRBV10-3; J gene: TRBJ1-1; clone size: few; CDR3 protein: CAISGGTFVDTEAFF; CDR3 DNA: TGTGCCATCTCAGGCGGGACCTTTGTGGACACTGAAGCTTTCTTT
D gene: TRBD2; V gene: TRBV7-2; J gene: TRBJ2-3; clone size: NA; CDR3 protein: CASSPRGGGLGTQYF; CDR3 DNA: TGTGCCAGCAGCCCCCGCGGGGGGGGGCTCGGTACGCAGTATTTT
D gene: NA; V gene: TRBV28; J gene: TRBJ2-5; clone size: NA; CDR3 protein: CASSLIGQETQYF; CDR3 DNA: TGTGCCAGCAGTCTTATCGGGCAAGAGACCCAGTACTTC
D gene: NA; V gene: TRBV7-9; J gene: TRBJ1-2; clone size: few; CDR3 protein: CASSYSTGSFITF; CDR3 DNA: TGTGCCAGCAGCTACTCGACCGGGAGTTTTATAACCTTC
D gene: TRBD1; V gene: TRBV19; J gene: TRBJ1-5; clone size: few; CDR3 protein: CASSIWTGDQPQHF; CDR3 DNA: TGTGCCAGTAGTATTTGGACAGGGGATCAGCCCCAGCATTTT
D gene: TRBD2; V gene: TRBV6-5; J gene: TRBJ2-3; clone size: NA; CDR3 protein: CASSPGTNTDTQYF; CDR3 DNA: TGTGCCAGCAGTCCCGGGACTAACACAGATACGCAGTATTTT
D gene: TRBD2; V gene: TRBV9; J gene: TRBJ2-1; clone size: NA; CDR3 protein: CASSPPAGGSNEQFF; CDR3 DNA: TGTGCCAGCAGCCCCCCGGCTGGCGGGAGTAATGAGCAGTTCTTC
D gene: TRBD1; V gene: TRBV15; J gene: TRBJ1-2; clone size: NA; CDR3 protein: CATSREQGPYGYTF; CDR3 DNA: TGTGCCACCAGCAGAGAACAGGGGCCCTATGGCTACACCTTC
D gene: TRBD2; V gene: TRBV2; J gene: TRBJ2-7; clone size: NA; CDR3 protein: CAITGTGGTSGSYEQYF; CDR3 DNA: TGTGCCATCACCGGGACAGGGGGGACTAGCGGGAGCTACGAGCAGTACTTC
D gene: NA; V gene: TRBV13; J gene: TRBJ1-2; clone size: NA; CDR3 protein: CASSQHNYGYTF; CDR3 DNA: TGTGCCAGCAGCCAACACAACTATGGCTACACCTTC
D gene: TRBD2; V gene: TRBV5-1; J gene: TRBJ2-2; clone size: NA; CDR3 protein: CASSLQPRAGGPHGELFF; CDR3 DNA: TGCGCCAGCAGCCTACAACCCCGGGCGGGAGGGCCACACGGGGAGCTGTTTTTT
D gene: NA; V gene: TRBV29-1; J gene: TRBJ1-2; clone size: NA; CDR3 protein: CSVGGYGYTF; CDR3 DNA: TGCAGCGTGGGAGGCTATGGCTACACCTTC
D gene: NA; V gene: TRBV28; J gene: TRBJ2-2; clone size: NA; CDR3 protein: CASRTHSSGELFF; CDR3 DNA: TGTGCCAGCAGGACACACTCCAGTGGGGAGCTGTTTTTT
D gene: NA; V gene: TRBV28; J gene: TRBJ2-3; clone size: NA; CDR3 protein: CASSRPLGSNADTQYF; CDR3 DNA: TGTGCCAGCAGTCGCCCTTTGGGGAGTAACGCAGATACGCAGTATTTT
D gene: TRBD1; V gene: TRBV5-5; J gene: TRBJ1-5; clone size: NA; CDR3 protein: CASSPGTGDQPQHF; CDR3 DNA: TGTGCCAGCAGCCCCGGGACAGGGGATCAGCCCCAGCATTTT
D gene: TRBD2; V gene: TRBV10-3; J gene: TRBJ2-2; clone size: NA; CDR3 protein: CAITNIGLAGPTGELFF; CDR3 DNA: TGTGCCATCACCAATATCGGACTAGCGGGACCCACCGGGGAGCTGTTTTTT
D gene: TRBD1; V gene: TRBV11-3; J gene: TRBJ1-5; clone size: NA; CDR3 protein: CASSLGTGVNQPQHF; CDR3 DNA: TGTGCCAGCAGCTTAGGGACAGGGGTGAATCAGCCCCAGCATTTT
D gene: TRBD1; V gene: TRBV28; J gene: TRBJ1-4; clone size: NA; CDR3 protein: CASSPHGQGRDEKLFF; CDR3 DNA: TGTGCCAGCAGCCCTCACGGACAGGGTCGAGATGAAAAACTGTTTTTT
D gene: TRBD2; V gene: TRBV5-4; J gene: TRBJ2-1; clone size: NA; CDR3 protein: CASSLTSASYNEQFF; CDR3 DNA: TGTGCCAGCAGCTTGACTAGCGCCTCCTACAATGAGCAGTTCTTC
D gene: NA; V gene: TRBV6-6; J gene: TRBJ1-5; clone size: NA; CDR3 protein: CASRLDSVNQPQHF; CDR3 DNA: TGTGCCAGCAGGTTGGACAGCGTGAATCAGCCCCAGCATTTT
D gene: TRBD1; V gene: TRBV18; J gene: TRBJ2-1; clone size: NA; CDR3 protein: CASSGQYNEQFF; CDR3 DNA: TGTGCCAGCTCGGGACAGTACAATGAGCAGTTCTTC
D gene: NA; V gene: TRBV29-1; J gene: TRBJ2-1; clone size: NA; CDR3 protein: CSVVRIQGNEQFF; CDR3 DNA: TGCAGCGTTGTAAGGATTCAGGGGAATGAGCAGTTCTTC
D gene: NA; V gene: TRBV23-1; J gene: TRBJ2-7; clone size: NA; CDR3 protein: CASSLPGTPYEQYF; CDR3 DNA: TGCGCCAGCAGTCTCCCAGGGACACCCTACGAGCAGTACTTC
D gene: NA; V gene: TRBV21-1; J gene: TRBJ2-7; clone size: NA; CDR3 protein: CASTIGDRGYPRPLSGSSYEQYF; CDR3 DNA: TGTGCCAGCACCATAGGGGACAGGGGCTATCCGCGACCCCTTAGCGGGAGCTCCTACGAGCAGTACTTC
D gene: TRBD1; V gene: TRBV6-6; J gene: TRBJ1-1; clone size: once; CDR3 protein: CASSYGQGSEAFF; CDR3 DNA: TGTGCCAGCAGTTACGGACAGGGGTCTGAAGCTTTCTTT
D gene: TRBD1; V gene: TRBV18; J gene: TRBJ1-6; clone size: NA; CDR3 protein: CASSPGQGGYNSPLHF; CDR3 DNA: TGTGCCAGCTCACCCGGACAGGGAGGATATAATTCACCCCTCCACTTT
D gene: NA; V gene: TRBV27; J gene: TRBJ2-3; clone size: NA; CDR3 protein: CASSSTGLGTDTQYF; CDR3 DNA: TGTGCCAGCAGTTCCACAGGGTTGGGGACAGATACGCAGTATTTT
D gene: TRBD2; V gene: TRBV5-1; J gene: TRBJ2-7; clone size: NA; CDR3 protein: CASSSDDAGVNEQYF; CDR3 DNA: TGCGCCAGCAGCTCGGATGACGCGGGAGTTAACGAGCAGTACTTC
D gene: TRBD1; V gene: TRBV10-3; J gene: TRBJ1-1; clone size: NA; CDR3 protein: CASRDRGLVVPEAFF; CDR3 DNA: TGTGCCAGCCGGGACAGGGGGCTTGTGGTACCTGAAGCTTTCTTT
D gene: TRBD2; V gene: TRBV5-4; J gene: TRBJ2-2; clone size: NA; CDR3 protein: CASSLGLAGWTGELFF; CDR3 DNA: TGTGCCAGCAGCTTGGGACTAGCGGGATGGACCGGGGAGCTGTTTTTT
D gene: TRBD1; V gene: TRBV6-5; J gene: TRBJ1-2; clone size: NA; CDR3 protein: CASRITGQSYGYTF; CDR3 DNA: TGTGCCAGCAGAATTACGGGACAGTCGTATGGCTACACCTTC
D gene: NA; V gene: TRBV5-1; J gene: TRBJ2-3; clone size: NA; CDR3 protein: CASSSLGTEADTQYF; CDR3 DNA: TGCGCCAGCAGCTCCCTAGGGACTGAAGCAGATACGCAGTATTTT
D gene: TRBD1; V gene: TRBV15; J gene: TRBJ1-2; clone size: once; CDR3 protein: CATSRDLAGGNGYTF; CDR3 DNA: TGTGCCACCAGCAGAGATCTGGCAGGGGGAAATGGCTACACCTTC
D gene: TRBD1; V gene: TRBV5-6; J gene: TRBJ2-1; clone size: NA; CDR3 protein: CASSLTGATGYNEQFF; CDR3 DNA: TGTGCCAGCAGCTTGACAGGGGCTACGGGCTACAATGAGCAGTTCTTC
D gene: NA; V gene: TRBV6-5; J gene: TRBJ1-3; clone size: NA; CDR3 protein: CASSSGPGNTIYF; CDR3 DNA: TGTGCCAGCAGTTCAGGGCCTGGAAACACCATATATTTT